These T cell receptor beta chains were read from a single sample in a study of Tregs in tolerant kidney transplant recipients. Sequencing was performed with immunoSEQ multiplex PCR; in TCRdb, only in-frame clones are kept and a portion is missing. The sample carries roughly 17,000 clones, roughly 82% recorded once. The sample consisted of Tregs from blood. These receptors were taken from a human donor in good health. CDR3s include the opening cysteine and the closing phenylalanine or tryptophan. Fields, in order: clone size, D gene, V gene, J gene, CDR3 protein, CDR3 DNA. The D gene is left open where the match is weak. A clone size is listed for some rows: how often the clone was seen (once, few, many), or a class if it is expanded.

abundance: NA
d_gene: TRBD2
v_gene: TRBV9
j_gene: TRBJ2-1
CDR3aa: CASSVVAGASSSEQFF
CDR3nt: TGTGCCAGCAGCGTAGTAGCGGGAGCATCTTCGAGTGAGCAGTTCTTC

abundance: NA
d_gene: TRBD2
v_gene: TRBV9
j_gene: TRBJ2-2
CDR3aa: CASSVGSGGTGELFF
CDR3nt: TGTGCCAGCAGCGTTGGCAGCGGGGGCACCGGGGAGCTGTTTTTT

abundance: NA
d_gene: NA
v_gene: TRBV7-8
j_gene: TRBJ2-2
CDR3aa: CATSGSRAGELFF
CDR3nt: TGTGCGACCTCGGGGAGTCGGGCCGGGGAGCTGTTTTTT

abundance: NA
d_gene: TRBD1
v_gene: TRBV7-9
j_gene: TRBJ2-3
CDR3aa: CASSPGRGRDTQYF
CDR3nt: TGTGCCAGCAGTCCCGGTAGGGGGCGGGATACGCAGTATTTT

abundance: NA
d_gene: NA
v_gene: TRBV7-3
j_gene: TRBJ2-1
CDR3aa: CASSYLDNEQFF
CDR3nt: TGTGCCAGCAGCTACCTGGACAATGAGCAGTTCTTC

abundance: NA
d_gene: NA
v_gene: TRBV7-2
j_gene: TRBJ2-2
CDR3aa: CASSLVNRGELFF
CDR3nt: TGTGCCAGCAGCTTAGTAAACCGTGGGGAGCTGTTTTTT

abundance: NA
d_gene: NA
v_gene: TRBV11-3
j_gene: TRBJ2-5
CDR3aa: CASSFLLAQETQYF
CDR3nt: TGTGCCAGCAGCTTCCTATTAGCGCAAGAGACCCAGTACTTC

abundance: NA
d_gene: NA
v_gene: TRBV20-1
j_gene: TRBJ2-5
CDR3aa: CSLVGGETQYF
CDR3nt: TGCAGTCTTGTGGGGGGAGAGACCCAGTACTTC

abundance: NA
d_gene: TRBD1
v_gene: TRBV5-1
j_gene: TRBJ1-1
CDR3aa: CASSITGDRETEAFF
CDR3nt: TGCGCCAGCAGCATTACAGGGGATAGGGAGACTGAAGCTTTCTTT

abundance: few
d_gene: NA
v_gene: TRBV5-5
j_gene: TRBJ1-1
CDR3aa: CASSTTGMNTEAFF
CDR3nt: TGTGCCAGCAGCACGACAGGCATGAACACTGAAGCTTTCTTT

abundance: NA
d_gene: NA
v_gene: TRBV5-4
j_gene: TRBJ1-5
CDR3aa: CASSPAPRNQPQHF
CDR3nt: TGTGCCAGCAGCCCCGCCCCACGGAATCAGCCCCAGCATTTT

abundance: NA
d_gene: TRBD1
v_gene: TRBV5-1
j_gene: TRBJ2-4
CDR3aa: CASSTVGTGDKNIQYF
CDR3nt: TGCGCCAGCAGCACAGTCGGGACAGGGGACAAAAACATTCAGTACTTC

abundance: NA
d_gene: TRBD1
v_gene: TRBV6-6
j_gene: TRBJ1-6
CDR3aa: CASRTGTDNSPLHF
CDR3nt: TGTGCCAGCAGGACCGGGACAGATAATTCACCCCTCCACTTT

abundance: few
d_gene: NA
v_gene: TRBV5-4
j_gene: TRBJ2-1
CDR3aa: CASSLGGLVSYNEQFF
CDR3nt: TGTGCCAGCAGCTTGGGGGGCCTAGTCTCCTACAATGAGCAGTTCTTC

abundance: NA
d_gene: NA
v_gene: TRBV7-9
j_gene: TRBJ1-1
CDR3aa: CASSFTQGNTEAFF
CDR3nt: TGTGCCAGCAGCTTCACTCAGGGAAACACTGAAGCTTTCTTT

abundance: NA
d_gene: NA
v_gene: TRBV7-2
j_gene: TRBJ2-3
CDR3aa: CASSLAGRLGNTQYF
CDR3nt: TGTGCCAGCAGCTTAGCCGGGAGACTTGGGAATACGCAGTATTTT

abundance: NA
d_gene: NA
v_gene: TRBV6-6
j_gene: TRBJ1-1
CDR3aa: CASNKRTMNTEAFF
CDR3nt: TGTGCCAGCAATAAAAGGACAATGAACACTGAAGCTTTCTTT

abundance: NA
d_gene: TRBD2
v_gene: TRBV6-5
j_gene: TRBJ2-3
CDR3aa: CASSSGRTNTDTQYF
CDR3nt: TGTGCCAGCAGTTCCGGGAGGACTAACACAGATACGCAGTATTTT

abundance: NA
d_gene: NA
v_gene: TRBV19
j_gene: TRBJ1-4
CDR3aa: CASQDPLRNEKLFF
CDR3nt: TGTGCCAGCCAAGATCCGTTACGGAATGAAAAACTGTTTTTT

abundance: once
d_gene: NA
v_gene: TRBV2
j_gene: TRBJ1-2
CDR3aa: CASSEAVGSGYTF
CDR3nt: TGTGCCAGCAGTGAAGCGGTAGGAAGCGGCTACACCTTC

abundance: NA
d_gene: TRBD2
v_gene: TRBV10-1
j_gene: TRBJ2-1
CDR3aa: CASSESIGLAGARYNEQFF
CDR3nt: TGCGCCAGCAGTGAGTCGATAGGTCTAGCGGGAGCTCGGTACAATGAGCAGTTCTTC

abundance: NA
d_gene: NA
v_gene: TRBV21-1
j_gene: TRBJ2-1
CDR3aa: CASSSRYNEQFF
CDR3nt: TGTGCCAGCAGCTCTAGATACAATGAGCAGTTCTTC

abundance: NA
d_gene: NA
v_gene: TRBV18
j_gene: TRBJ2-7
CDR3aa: CASSPGFRFEQYF
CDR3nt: TGTGCCAGCTCACCAGGCTTCAGGTTCGAGCAGTACTTC

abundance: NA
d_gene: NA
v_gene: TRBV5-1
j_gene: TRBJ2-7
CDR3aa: CASSLEGGGEQYF
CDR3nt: TGCGCCAGCAGCTTGGAGGGGGGGGGCGAGCAGTACTTC

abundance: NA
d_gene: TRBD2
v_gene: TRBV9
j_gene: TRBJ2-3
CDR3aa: CASSQNRGGPGTDTQYF
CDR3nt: TGTGCCAGCAGCCAAAACCGGGGGGGGCCCGGCACAGATACGCAGTATTTT

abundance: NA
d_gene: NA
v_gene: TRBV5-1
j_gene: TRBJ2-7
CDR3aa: CASRPGEYAYEQYF
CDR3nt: TGCGCCAGCAGACCAGGGGAATATGCCTACGAGCAGTACTTC

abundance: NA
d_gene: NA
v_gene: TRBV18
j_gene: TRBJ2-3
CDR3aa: CASHRGSPTDTQYF
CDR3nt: TGTGCCAGCCACCGAGGTTCTCCCACAGATACGCAGTATTTT

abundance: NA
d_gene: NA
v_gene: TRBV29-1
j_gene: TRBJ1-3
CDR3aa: CSIGNGTVDLIGNTIYF
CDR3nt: TGCAGCATCGGTAATGGGACGGTCGACCTTATCGGAAACACCATATATTTT

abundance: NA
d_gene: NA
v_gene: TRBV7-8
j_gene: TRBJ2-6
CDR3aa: CASSPRGGRGQVIPGANVLTF
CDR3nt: TGTGCCAGCAGCCCAAGGGGGGGGCGGGGACAGGTGATTCCTGGGGCCAACGTCCTGACTTTC

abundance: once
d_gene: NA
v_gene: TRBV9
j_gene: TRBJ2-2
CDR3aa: CASSVVSRREWWNTGELFF
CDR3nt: TGTGCCAGCAGCGTAGTGAGCAGGAGGGAGTGGTGGAACACCGGGGAGCTGTTTTTT

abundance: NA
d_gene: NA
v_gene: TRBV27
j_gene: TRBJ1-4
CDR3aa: CASRLTLDEKLFF
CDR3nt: TGTGCCAGCAGACTAACCCTGGACGAAAAACTGTTTTTT

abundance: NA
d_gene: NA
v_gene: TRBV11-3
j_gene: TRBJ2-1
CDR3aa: CASSLVANEQFF
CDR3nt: TGTGCCAGCAGCTTAGTAGCGAATGAGCAGTTCTTC

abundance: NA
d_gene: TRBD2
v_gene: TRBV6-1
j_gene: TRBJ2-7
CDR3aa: CASSVRLGGAISYEQYF
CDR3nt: TGTGCCAGCAGTGTGAGGCTGGGAGGGGCGATATCCTACGAGCAGTACTTC

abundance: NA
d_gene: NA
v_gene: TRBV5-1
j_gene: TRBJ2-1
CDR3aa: CASSWRGGGEQFF
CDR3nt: TGCGCCAGCAGCTGGCGGGGAGGAGGTGAGCAGTTCTTC

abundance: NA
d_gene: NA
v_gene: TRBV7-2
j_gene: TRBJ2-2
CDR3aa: CASSFISTGANTGELFF
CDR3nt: TGTGCCAGCAGCTTCATATCGACGGGCGCGAACACCGGGGAGCTGTTTTTT

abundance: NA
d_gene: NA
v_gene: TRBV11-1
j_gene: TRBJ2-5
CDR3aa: CASSLSRETQYF
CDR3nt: TGTGCCAGCAGCCTCTCCCGGGAGACCCAGTACTTC

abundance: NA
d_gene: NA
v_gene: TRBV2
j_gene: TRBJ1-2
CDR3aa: CASSEDRGSNYGYTF
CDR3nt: TGTGCCAGCAGTGAAGATAGGGGGTCGAACTATGGCTACACCTTC

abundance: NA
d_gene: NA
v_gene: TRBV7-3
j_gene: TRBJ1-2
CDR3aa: CASSLAPLGIHGYTF
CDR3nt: TGTGCCAGCAGCTTAGCTCCTCTAGGGATCCACGGCTACACCTTC

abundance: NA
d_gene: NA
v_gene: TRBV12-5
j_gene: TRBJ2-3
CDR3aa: CASGPGTRVDTQYF
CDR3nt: TGTGCTAGTGGTCCCGGGACCCGCGTGGATACGCAGTATTTT

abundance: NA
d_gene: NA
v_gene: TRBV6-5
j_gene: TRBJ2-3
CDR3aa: CASSYRGTRSDTQYF
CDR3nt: TGTGCCAGCAGTTACCGCGGGACCAGGTCAGATACGCAGTATTTT

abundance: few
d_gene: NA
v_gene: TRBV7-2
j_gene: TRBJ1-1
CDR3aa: CASTWALNTEAFF
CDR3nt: TGTGCCAGCACCTGGGCACTGAACACTGAAGCTTTCTTT

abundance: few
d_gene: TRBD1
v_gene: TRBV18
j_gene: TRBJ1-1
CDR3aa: CASSRLTGSDSFF
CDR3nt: TGTGCCAGCTCTAGGTTGACAGGGTCGGATTCTTTCTTT

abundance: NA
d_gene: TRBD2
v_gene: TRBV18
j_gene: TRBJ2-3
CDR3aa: CASSDRLAASTDTQYF
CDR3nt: TGTGCCAGCTCCGACAGACTAGCGGCTAGCACAGATACGCAGTATTTT

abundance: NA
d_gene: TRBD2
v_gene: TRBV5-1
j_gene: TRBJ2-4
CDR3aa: CASSQLAGVSENIQYF
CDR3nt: TGCGCCAGCAGCCAACTAGCGGGAGTATCGGAAAACATTCAGTACTTC

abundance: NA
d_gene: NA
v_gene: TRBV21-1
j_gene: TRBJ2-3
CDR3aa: CASSRARGGMADTQYF
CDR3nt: TGTGCCAGCAGCCGGGCGCGGGGGGGCATGGCAGATACGCAGTATTTT

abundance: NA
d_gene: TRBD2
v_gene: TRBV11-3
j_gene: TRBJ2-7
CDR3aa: CASSLGAGTSDEQYF
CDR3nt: TGTGCCAGCAGCCTCGGGGCGGGGACTAGCGACGAGCAGTACTTC

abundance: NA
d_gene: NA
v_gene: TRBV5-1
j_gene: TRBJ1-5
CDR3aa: CASSFTGGDQPQHF
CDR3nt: TGCGCCAGCAGCTTTACAGGTGGGGATCAGCCCCAGCATTTT

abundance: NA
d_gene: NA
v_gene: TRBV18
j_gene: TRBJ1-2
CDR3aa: CASSPSLGEEGYTF
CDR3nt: TGTGCCAGCTCACCTTCTTTGGGTGAAGAGGGCTACACCTTC

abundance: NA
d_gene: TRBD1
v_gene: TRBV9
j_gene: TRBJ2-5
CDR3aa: CASSVEGTVGTQYF
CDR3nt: TGTGCCAGCAGCGTAGAGGGGACAGTGGGGACCCAGTACTTC

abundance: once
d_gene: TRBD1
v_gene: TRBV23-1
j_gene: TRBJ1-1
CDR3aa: CASSRDRAGTEAFF
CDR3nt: TGCGCCAGCAGTCGTGACAGGGCCGGGACTGAAGCTTTCTTT

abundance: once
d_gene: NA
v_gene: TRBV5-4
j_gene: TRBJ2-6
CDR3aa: CASSQDGTYGANVLTF
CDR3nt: TGTGCCAGCAGCCAGGATGGGACGTACGGGGCCAACGTCCTGACTTTC

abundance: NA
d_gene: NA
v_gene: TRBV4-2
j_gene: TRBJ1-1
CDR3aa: CASSPDGRPMNTEAFF
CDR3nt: TGTGCCAGCAGCCCGGACGGACGTCCTATGAACACTGAAGCTTTCTTT

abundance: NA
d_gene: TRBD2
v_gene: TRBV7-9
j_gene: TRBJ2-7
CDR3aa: CASSMDRAGEYEQYF
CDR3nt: TGTGCCAGCAGCATGGACCGCGCGGGGGAATACGAGCAGTACTTC